The 25 T cell receptor beta chains below were found in one sample sequenced in a study of blood T cell repertoires in COVID-19. Generated by immunoSEQ multiplex PCR, the TCRdb table keeps only in-frame clones and is missing some. Among 39,000 or so clones listed, about 89% were seen once. Input material: peripheral blood. The source is a human donor in a cohort sampled during active COVID-19.

V usage is TRBV12-5 and J usage is TRBJ2-1; 10 bases map to TRBD1. V was pared by 0 bases and J by 4 bases, with 3 bases of the junction left unmatched. The CDR3 has 16 residues. CDR1 and CDR2 (germline): LGHNT, FRNRAP. The chain's CDR3 is CASGLVPGQGYNEQFF. The CDR3 nucleotides read TGTGCTAGTGGTTTGGTTCCGGGACAGGGGTACAATGAGCAGTTCTTC. Filled out from reference TRBV12-5 and TRBJ2-1, the complete variable domain reads DARVTQTPRHKVTEMGQEVTMRCQPILGHNTVFWYRQTMMQGLELLAYFRNRAPLDDSGMPKDRFSAEMPDATLATLKIQPSEPRDSAVYFCASGLVPGQGYNEQFFGPGTRLTVL.

V is TRBV7-9 and J is TRBJ2-1; 8 bases line up with TRBD2. Per germline, CDR1 SEHNR and CDR2 FQNEAQ (reference sequence). V was clipped by 4 bases and J by 7 bases; unmatched bases: 15. The CDR3 totals 17 residues. DNA for the CDR3: TGTGCCAGCAGCTCCTCCCTAACGGGAGGGCCTCCAAATGAGCAGTTCTTC. This gives the protein CASSSSLTGGPPNEQFF.

The CDR3: CASSVKGDSVYGYTF. CDR3 bases: TGTGCCAGCAGCGTAAAGGGGGACAGCGTCTATGGCTACACCTTC. The chain recombines TRBV9 with TRBJ1-2; 7 bases match TRBD1. The V gene's germline CDR1 is SGDLS and CDR2 YYNGEE. This CDR3 is built from 15 residues. With V trimmed by 1 base and J by 4 bases, 7 bases remained unmatched.

V and J are TRBV7-2 and TRBJ1-5; 10 bases line up with TRBD1. The CDR3 runs 15 residues. The V and J ends lost 5 bases and 3 bases, in that order; junction bases with no gene match: 4. Germline CDR1 reads SGHTA; CDR2 reads FQGNSA. CDR3 in DNA: TGTGCCAGCAGCATGGGACAGGGGATCAATCAGCCCCAGCATTTT. Encoded protein: CASSMGQGINQPQHF.

This rearrangement joins TRBV4-1 to TRBJ1-2; 8 nucleotides agree with TRBD1. Germline loops: CDR1 MGHRA, CDR2 YSYEKL. V dropped 4 bases and J dropped 5; count of bases not matched to a gene: 9. CDR3 length equals 15 residues. CDR3 residues: CASSLTGQARYGYTF. The CDR3 DNA follows: TGCGCCAGCAGCCTGACGGGACAGGCGAGATATGGCTACACCTTC.

The V call is TRBV6-1, the J call TRBJ1-2, with D possibly TRBD1 on 6 matching bases. V lost 1 base and J lost 8, with 17 bases in between. Germline V CDR1 and CDR2: MNHNS, SASEGT. The CDR3 runs to 15 residues. CDR3 sequence (DNA): TGTGCCAGCAGTGAAGACAGGGTGCTAACTCGAGGCTACACCTTC. Protein: CASSEDRVLTRGYTF.

The J gene is TRBJ1-1, the V gene TRBV11-3, with D tentatively TRBD1 (6 bases). This CDR3 has 15 residues. Germline CDR1 is SGHNT and CDR2 is YENEEA. With 5 bases removed from V and 4 bases from J, the gap between germline ends came to 17 bases. In DNA, the CDR3 is TGTGCCAGCAGCCCCGTAACAGGGAGAGCCACTGAAGCTTTCTTT. Its translation: CASSPVTGRATEAFF.

The chain links TRBV7-2 to TRBJ1-3, with TRBD1 as a possible D gene (6 bases). V lost 3 bases and J lost 0, with 9 bases in between. The CDR3 spans 15 residues. Germline V gene sequence: CDR1 SGHTA, CDR2 FQGNSA. The CDR3 region has the DNA TGTGCCAGCAGCTTGGGACAAACCTCTGGAAACACCATATATTTT. Amino acids: CASSLGQTSGNTIYF.

This chain connects TRBV19 to TRBJ2-5; D is possibly TRBD1 (6 bases). The CDR3 spans 13 residues. Germline-derived CDR1 and CDR2 are LNHDA and SQIVND (reference sequence). Trimming left V 5 bases short and J 5 bases short, with 12 bases between. CDR3 bases: TGTGCCAGTAGTCGGGCAGGGGCCGAGACCCAGTACTTC. It encodes CASSRAGAETQYF.

V usage is TRBV19 and J usage is TRBJ1-5, with 11 bases identical to TRBD1. Losses at the gene ends were 8 bases for V and 7 bases for J; bases not matched to a gene: 4. CDR3 length equals 13 residues. Germline values: CDR1 LNHDA, CDR2 SQIVND (reference sequence). CDR3 bases: TGTGCCAGTGCGGACAGGGGGCGGCAGCCCCAGCATTTT. Translating it yields CASADRGRQPQHF.

CDR3 in DNA: TGTGCCTGGAGGGCCCTGGGGGCGGGAGGCTACGAGCAGTACTTC. This gives the protein CAWRALGAGGYEQYF. This sequence joins TRBV30 and TRBJ2-7, with TRBD2 identical over 8 bases. The CDR3 is 15 amino acids. The V and J ends lost 3 bases and 3 bases, in that order; junction bases with no gene match: 10. The germline gives CDR1 GTSNPN, CDR2 SVGIG (reference sequence).

The chain uses TRBV5-4 and TRBJ2-2; TRBD2 aligns across 7 bases. This CDR3 contains 15 residues. With V trimmed by 0 bases and J by 6 bases, 5 bases remained unmatched. Per germline, CDR1 SGHNT and CDR2 YYREEE (reference sequence). CDR3 DNA: TGTGCCAGCAGCTTGGCAGGGAGCGGGGCCGGGGAGCTGTTTTTT. Encoded protein: CASSLAGSGAGELFF.

The chain is built from TRBV13 and TRBJ1-2; D call uncertain. This CDR3 contains 14 residues. Germline V lookup: CDR1 PRHDT, CDR2 FYEKMQ (reference sequence). V shed 7 bases and J shed 0 bases, with 12 bases lying between them. The CDR3 region has the DNA TGTGCCAGCAAGACGGCCGGGGCTAACTATGGCTACACCTTC. It specifies CASKTAGANYGYTF.

This clone showed up just once. This rearrangement joins TRBV5-6 to TRBJ1-2; D call uncertain. CDR3 length: 14 amino acids. V lost 1 base, J lost 4 bases, and 11 bases lay in between. CDR1 is SGHDT, CDR2 YYEEEE, per germline. Here the CDR3 DNA reads TGTGCCAGCAGCTTGAGCGTTTACGCCTATGGCTACACCTTC. Protein product: CASSLSVYAYGYTF.

V usage is TRBV5-1 and J usage is TRBJ1-1, with TRBD1 matching 7 bases. CDR3 length: 13 amino acids. Trimming cost V 7 bases and J 10 bases; bases outside gene matches: 13. The germline V gene has CDR1 SGHRS and CDR2 YFSETQ. CDR3 in DNA: TGCGCCAGCGGAACAGGGGAGACAGGGTCAGCTTTCTTT. It is translated as CASGTGETGSAFF.

The chain couples TRBV7-6 to TRBJ1-1, with D possibly being TRBD1 (5 bases). Germline values: CDR1 SGHVS, CDR2 FNYEAQ. CDR3 length equals 16 residues. V shed 8 bases and J shed 4 bases, with 23 bases lying between them. In DNA form, the CDR3 reads TGTGCCAGCCCCGGGTCCTCTTGGGGGGTGGGCACTGAAGCTTTCTTT. Residues: CASPGSSWGVGTEAFF.

The chain couples TRBV6-5 to TRBJ2-1; TRBD1 agrees at 8 bases. V lost 2 bases and J lost 3; bases outside the gene matches: 3. Germline V gene data show CDR1 as MNHEY and CDR2 as SVGAGI. The CDR3 is 15 amino acids. The CDR3, as DNA: TGTGCCAGCAGTTACCGGGACAGGATCTACAATGAGCAGTTCTTC. Its protein is CASSYRDRIYNEQFF.

The chain recombines TRBV6-5 with TRBJ2-7, with D hard to call. Per germline, CDR1 MNHEY and CDR2 SVGAGI. The ends were cut back, 0 bases at V and 7 bases at J, with 13 bases in the middle. This CDR3 has 14 amino acids. The CDR3 sequence: CASSYSKVSREQYF. For the CDR3, the DNA is TGTGCCAGCAGTTACTCGAAAGTGTCGCGGGAGCAGTACTTC.

The chain joins TRBV5-1 to TRBJ2-7; D may be TRBD1 (5 bases). Germline loops: CDR1 SGHRS, CDR2 YFSETQ. The CDR3 is made up of 13 amino acids. V lost 3 bases, J lost 1 base, and 8 bases lay in between. CDR3 region: CASSSGQSYEQYF. DNA for the CDR3: TGCGCCAGCAGCTCAGGACAATCCTACGAGCAGTACTTC.

The chain links TRBV3-1 (or the pseudogene TRBV3-2) to TRBJ1-2; D might be TRBD1 (5 bases). The CDR3 contains 16 residues. V was trimmed by 0 bases and J by 5 bases, leaving 16 bases between them. Germline values: CDR1 LGHDT, CDR2 YNNKEL (reference sequence). The CDR3 is CASSQEVRTRTYGYTF. DNA for the CDR3: TGTGCCAGCAGCCAAGAGGTTCGGACACGAACTTATGGCTACACCTTC.

The CDR3 DNA reads TGTGCCAGCAGCTATCAGGTGGATGAGCAGTTCTTC. It yields the protein CASSYQVDEQFF. This sequence joins TRBV2 and TRBJ2-1; no firm D call. The V gene's germline CDR1 is SNHLY and CDR2 FYNNEI. Deletions cut 6 bases from V and 8 bases from J, with 11 bases between. The CDR3 runs 12 residues.

The gene calls are TRBV7-9 and TRBJ1-1; 7 nucleotides align to TRBD1. The germline V gene encodes CDR1 SEHNR and CDR2 FQNEAQ (reference sequence). This CDR3 has 14 residues. Trimming removed 5 bases from V and 5 bases from J; junction bases left unmatched: 8. For the CDR3, the DNA is TGTGCCAGCAGCAGAATTGAACAGGGGACTGAAGCTTTCTTT. It yields the protein CASSRIEQGTEAFF.

The gene calls are TRBV5-8 and TRBJ1-1, with D perhaps TRBD1 (5 bases). Deletions cut 1 base from V and 3 bases from J, with 10 bases between. From germline, CDR1 is SGHTS and CDR2 YDEGEE. The CDR3 sequence is 14 residues long. CDR3: CASSLSRGYTEAFF. The CDR3 coding sequence is TGTGCCAGCAGCTTGAGTAGGGGATACACTGAAGCTTTCTTT. The full variable domain, with the rest looked up from reference TRBV5-8 and TRBJ1-1, is EAGVTQSPTHLIKTRGQQATLRCSPISGHTSVYWYQQALGLGLQFLLWYDEGEERNRGNFPPRFSGRQFPNYSSELNVNALELEDSALYLCASSLSRGYTEAFFGQGTRLTVV.

V usage is TRBV2 and J usage is TRBJ2-3; the D gene is possibly TRBD1 (6 bases). CDR3 length equals 14 residues. Deletions cut 4 bases from V and 2 bases from J, with 10 bases between. Germline CDR1 and CDR2: SNHLY and FYNNEI. CDR3 protein: CASSGGQYTDTQYF. Written as DNA, the CDR3 is TGTGCCAGCAGTGGTGGACAGTACACAGATACGCAGTATTTT.

The chain recombines TRBV20-1 with TRBJ2-1, with D tentatively TRBD2 (5 bases). The CDR3 covers 11 residues. V lost 6 bases and J 9 bases, leaving 12 bases between the germline ends. Germline CDR1 and CDR2: DFQATT and SNEGSKA (reference sequence). The CDR3 spells CSASLEVEQFF. DNA of the CDR3: TGCAGTGCATCCTTGGAGGTTGAGCAGTTCTTC.